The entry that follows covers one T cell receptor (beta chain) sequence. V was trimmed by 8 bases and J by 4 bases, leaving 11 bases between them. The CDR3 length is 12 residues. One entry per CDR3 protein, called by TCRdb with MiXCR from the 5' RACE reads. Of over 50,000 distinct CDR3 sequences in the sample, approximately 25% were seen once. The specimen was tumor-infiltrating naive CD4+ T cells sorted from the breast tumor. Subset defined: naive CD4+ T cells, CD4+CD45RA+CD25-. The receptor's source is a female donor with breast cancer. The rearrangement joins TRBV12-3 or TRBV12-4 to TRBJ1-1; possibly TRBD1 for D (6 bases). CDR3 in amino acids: CASLEGGTEAFF. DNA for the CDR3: TGTGCCAGCCTCGAAGGGGGCACTGAAGCTTTCTTT.